Given below is one TCR beta chain in context. Its specificity is unknown. The data are from a study of T cells in localized non-small cell lung cancer. CDR3 size: 15 residues. Germline CDR1 and CDR2: SNHLY and FYNNEI. Trimming removed 2 bases from V and 0 bases from J; junction bases left unmatched: 4. Findings and caveats of the study: In adjacent lung, a median approximately 60 of the top 100 tumor clones were found. Uninvolved adjacent lung had more T cell clonality than any other tissue, topping tumor. The study linked higher blood T cell density to longer overall survival.

Profiling relied on immunoSEQ multiplex PCR, and the TCRdb table lists in-frame clones only, not all of them. The data contain tens of thousands of clones, roughly 90% of them singletons. The TCR was taken from a woman between 35 and 75 years old with stage I lung adenocarcinoma. Material: peripheral blood, obtained before any cancer treatment. The chain has TRBV2 and TRBJ2-7; 7 bases line up with TRBD2. CDR3 protein: CASSESGGGSYEQYF. In DNA, the CDR3 is TGTGCCAGCAGTGAAAGTGGCGGGGGCTCCTACGAGCAGTACTTC.